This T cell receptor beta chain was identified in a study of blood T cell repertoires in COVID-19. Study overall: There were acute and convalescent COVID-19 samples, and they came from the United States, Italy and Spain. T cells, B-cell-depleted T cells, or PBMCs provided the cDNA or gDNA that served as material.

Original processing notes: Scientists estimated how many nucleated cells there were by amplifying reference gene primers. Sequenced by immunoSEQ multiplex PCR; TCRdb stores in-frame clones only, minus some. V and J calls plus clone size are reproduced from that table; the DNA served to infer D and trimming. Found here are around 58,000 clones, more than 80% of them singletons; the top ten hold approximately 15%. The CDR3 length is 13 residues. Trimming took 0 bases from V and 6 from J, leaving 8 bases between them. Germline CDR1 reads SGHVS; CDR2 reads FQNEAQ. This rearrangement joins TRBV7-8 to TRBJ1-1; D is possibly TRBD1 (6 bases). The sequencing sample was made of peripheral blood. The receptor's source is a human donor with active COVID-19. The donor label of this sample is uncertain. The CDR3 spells CASSLAGAPEAFF. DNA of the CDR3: TGTGCCAGCAGCTTAGCGGGGGCCCCTGAAGCTTTCTTT.